A single T cell receptor (beta chain) is shown here with its context. The source of the sample is a study of blood T cell repertoires in COVID-19. Study-level background: COVID-19 samples collected from the United States, Italy and Spain covered acute and convalescent phases.

Recruits, aged roughly 18 to 95 years, lived in 24 US areas. Cohort allocation depended upon clinical history that participants reported. Original processing notes: Amplification of reference gene primers provided the estimated nucleated cell counts. TCRdb's table, derived via immunoSEQ multiplex PCR, lists solely in-frame clones and lacks some. From that table come the V and J calls and clone size; the DNA was used to work out D and trimming. The sample lists 200,000 to 250,000 clones; roughly four fifths were seen once. Sequencing was done on a sample of PBMCs or T cells enriched from blood (not recorded which). This TCR came from a woman in her 40s with acute COVID-19.

CDR3 in DNA: TGTGCCAGCAGCTTTCATCTTGACGGGGGCTATGGCTACACCTTC. It is translated as CASSFHLDGGYGYTF. The rearrangement joins TRBV7-2 to TRBJ1-2; tentatively, D is TRBD1 (5 bases). Germline V gene lookup returns CDR1 SGHTA and CDR2 FQGNSA. With 3 bases removed from V and 4 bases from J, the gap between germline ends came to 15 bases. This CDR3 comprises 15 residues.